These T cell receptor beta chains were read from a single sample in a study of cytomegalovirus exposure and HLA in healthy donors. Profiled with immunoSEQ multiplex PCR; TCRdb holds only in-frame clones, not every one. The sample yields some 180,000 clones, 80% seen once. The source material was PBMCs. These receptors all come from a woman aged 25 to 45 in good health and CMV-seronegative. Each CDR3 is given without its conserved first and last residue.

TRBJ1-1 TRBV11-2 ASSLSGGNTEAF
TRBJ2-7 TRBV6-1 ASSERRGGGLYEQY
TRBJ2-7 TRBV30 AWSRAGIYEQY
TRBJ1-1 TRBV10-1 ASSNTGVNTEAF
TRBJ1-2 TRBV6-5 ASSYYRGYGYT
TRBJ2-7 TRBV18 ASSDRDRAYEQY
TRBJ1-2 TRBV6-1 ASSEKTGAFNYGYT
TRBJ2-1 TRBV10-3 AISESRGGGGYNEQF
TRBJ1-5 TRBV19 ASSSQGYSNQPQH
TRBJ1-6 TRBV6-1 ASSEGTGVSPLH
TRBJ2-3 TRBV4-1 ASSQTGRGGGTDTQY
TRBJ2-7 TRBV25-1 ASSESGTGSYEQY
TRBJ1-2 TRBV7-8 ASSPGGALGGYT
TRBJ1-4 TRBV23-1 ASSLEPDEKLF
TRBJ1-6 TRBV9 ASSAGTLVLPLH
TRBJ2-7 TRBV11-2 ASSEDRVYEQY
TRBJ2-3 TRBV9 ASSVGGSDNAQY
TRBJ2-7 TRBV9 ASSVGTSGASYEQY
TRBJ1-1 TRBV18 ASSPSPGTVVNTEAF
TRBJ1-1 TRBV12-5 ASGLGSGGHTAF
TRBJ1-2 TRBV30 AWSVLGSGPGYGYT
TRBJ2-7 TRBV5-1 ASSWGHLNEQY
TRBJ2-3 TRBV10-3 AIGPAARRGTDTQY
TRBJ2-5 TRBV10-3 AISERLAVLQETQY
TRBJ1-5 TRBV10-3 AIRSDEGNQPQH
. TRBV7-3 ASSLDSGGRYEQY
TRBJ2-5 TRBV2 ASSQTSGAPWGETQY
TRBJ1-1 TRBV7-6 ASSLTRGANTEAF
TRBJ2-5 TRBV5-4 ASSSSTGGETQY
TRBJ1-2 TRBV5-6 ASSLGVPGDIRNYGYT
TRBJ2-5 TRBV7-9 ASSLLAGAEKETQY
TRBJ2-3 TRBV4-1 ASSQDPTGVQGTQY
TRBJ2-4 TRBV1 TSSQVFGLAGVVAKNIQY
TRBJ1-1 TRBV2 ARHRDRGTEAF